This T cell receptor (beta chain) was identified in a study of graft-versus-host responses after intestinal transplantation. Across the whole study: All of the recipients had induction that used anti-thymocyte globulin, then tacrolimus and steroids for 2 to 3 years.

In this sample, this clone turned up once. Its specificity is not known. The protocol was immunoSEQ multiplex PCR, while the TCRdb copy is restricted to in-frame clones and leaves out a portion. The sample has around 87,000 clones; about nine tenths are singletons. In germline, CDR1 is GTSNPN, CDR2 SVGIG (reference sequence). The V end was cut by 6 bases, the J end by 1 base, with 11 bases between. The CDR3 covers 13 residues. Sample: unstimulated CD8+ T cells sorted from spleen or lymph node cells, taken before transplant. The receptor comes from a human donor who was the organ donor for an intestinal transplant. The V call is TRBV30, the J call TRBJ2-3, with D uncertain. In DNA form, the CDR3 reads TGTGCCTGCGTGTTCCGGGGCACAGATACGCAGTATTTT. This sequence encodes CACVFRGTDTQYF.